A single sample gave rise to the 23 T cell receptor beta chains below, sequenced in a study of T cells in Graves' hyperthyroidism and ophthalmopathy. Researchers took RNA transcripts and amplified the TCR beta CDR3 regions from them. First-round RT-PCR of the TCR CDR3 relied on the HTBI primer set. In TCRdb, the multiplex PCR reads were re-called with MiXCR into one record per CDR3 protein. The sample contains about 260,000 distinct CDR3 sequences, roughly 15% of which appear only once. Sequencing input: blood. The source of these receptors is a woman younger than 35 with Graves' ophthalmopathy.

This clonotype was counted many times. This chain connects TRBV3-2 to TRBJ2-3; the D call TRBD2 from the table was never checked on the DNA. TRBV3-2 is a known pseudogene. This CDR3 has 13 amino acids. CDR3 protein: CASPAGDADTQYF. The CDR3 DNA is TGTGCCAGCCCCGCCGGCGATGCAGATACGCAGTATTTT.

This clonotype has at least ten counts. The rearrangement joins TRBV5-5 to TRBJ2-1, with TRBD2 matching over 8 bases. V lost 5 bases to trimming and J lost 7 bases; unmatched junction nucleotides: 2. Germline V gene data show CDR1 as SGHKS and CDR2 as YYEKEE (reference sequence). This CDR3 is built from 12 residues. The CDR3 coding sequence is TGTGCCAGCAGTCGACTAGCGAATGAGCAGTTCTTC. It is translated as CASSRLANEQFF.

This clonotype was recorded many times. The gene calls are TRBV10-3 and TRBJ2-7; 8 bases map to TRBD2. Germline V gene sequence: CDR1 ENHRY, CDR2 SYGVKD. This CDR3 is built from 16 residues. With V trimmed by 7 bases and J by 3 bases, 14 bases remained unmatched. This CDR3 is CAITPGGNQRRYEQYF. As DNA, the CDR3 is TGTGCCATCACCCCGGGAGGGAATCAAAGGCGCTACGAGCAGTACTTC.

This clonotype has only a few counts. This may come from a read error, since a much larger clone is one base off. V and J are TRBV20-1 and TRBJ1-1; 8 bases match TRBD1. Germline lookup yields CDR1 DFQATT and CDR2 SNEGSKA (reference sequence). The CDR3 sequence is 14 residues long. CDR3 bases: TGCAGTGGTCGGCAGGGGGCCATGAACACTGAAGCTTCCTTT. Its protein is CSGRQGAMNTEASF.

There are many counts of this clonotype. The rearrangement uses TRBV20-1 and TRBJ2-7, with a tentative D call TRBD1 (6 bases). CDR3 length: 12 amino acids. Germline CDR1 is DFQATT and CDR2 is SNEGSKA (reference sequence). The V end lost 6 bases, the J end lost 1 base, and 10 bases lay between the germline ends. The CDR3 region has the DNA TGCAGTGCGGCCCAGGGGTCCTACGAGCAGTACTTC. Its protein product is CSAAQGSYEQYF.

This clonotype appeared many times. The V call is TRBV28, the J call TRBJ2-7; 8 bases match TRBD1. V shed 8 bases, J shed 5 bases, and the junction held 8 bases outside the gene matches. Germline V CDR1 and CDR2: MDHEN, SYDVKM. CDR3 length: 13 residues. CDR3 nucleotides: TGTGCCAGCCGTGGACAGGGTCTGAACGAGCAGTACTTC. Translation: CASRGQGLNEQYF.

CDR3 in DNA: TGTGCCAGCAGCCTACAAGGGACTAGCGGTAGCACAGATACGCAGTATTTT. It translates to CASSLQGTSGSTDTQYF. The chain carries TRBV7-2 and TRBJ2-3; TRBD2 matches 11 bases. CDR3 length: 17 amino acids. The germline V gene has CDR1 SGHTA and CDR2 FQGNSA. Trimming cost V 5 bases and J 0 bases; bases outside gene matches: 7.

This clonotype was seen repeatedly, ten times or more. The V gene is TRBV7-9, the J gene TRBJ2-7, with TRBD1 matching 9 bases. After removal of 5 bases from V and 3 bases from J, the junction contained 8 bases not matched to a gene. This CDR3 spans 15 amino acids. The germline gives CDR1 SEHNR, CDR2 FQNEAQ (reference sequence). CDR3: CASSLDGTGNYEQYF. The CDR3 DNA sequence: TGTGCCAGCAGCCTAGACGGGACAGGGAACTACGAGCAGTACTTC.

Ten or more counts support this clonotype. The V call is TRBV5-1, the J call TRBJ2-4; D is uncertain. V gave up 0 bases and J gave up 5 bases, with 6 bases separating them. Germline-derived CDR1 and CDR2 are SGHRS and YFSETQ. The CDR3 has 13 residues. The CDR3 nucleotides read TGCGCCAGCAGCTTGGGGACCCAAAACATTCAGTACTTC. It translates to CASSLGTQNIQYF. Variable domain in full (rest from reference TRBV5-1 and TRBJ2-4): KAGVTQTPRYLIKTRGQQVTLSCSPISGHRSVSWYQQTPGQGLQFLFEYFSETQRNKGNFPGRFSGRQFSNSRSEMNVSTLELGDSALYLCASSLGTQNIQYFGAGTRLSVL.

Ten or more counts support this clonotype. This rearrangement joins TRBV10-1 to TRBJ2-3; 7 bases align to TRBD2. J gave up 4 bases and V 0 bases, and 7 bases lay outside the gene matches. Germline values: CDR1 WNHNN, CDR2 SYGVQD (reference sequence). The CDR3 runs to 16 residues. The CDR3 DNA reads TGCGCCAGCAGTGAGTCGGCTAGCGGAGGGGCAGATACGCAGTATTTT. Translation: CASSESASGGADTQYF.

In the case of this clonotype: Possible read error: a much larger clone is one base away. This chain uses TRBV24-1 with TRBJ2-1; 10 nucleotides match TRBD1. CDR1 is KGHDR and CDR2 is SFDVKD in the germline V gene. CDR3 length: 14 residues. CDR3 loop: CTTSDLDRGNEQFF. In DNA form, the CDR3 reads TGTACCACCAGTGATTTGGACAGGGGGAATGAGCAGTTCTTC.

V usage is TRBV5-1 and J usage is TRBJ2-7, with a tentative D call TRBD1 (7 bases). The CDR3 has 14 residues. V dropped 0 bases and J dropped 7 bases, with 14 bases sitting between them. Looked up from germline, CDR1 is SGHRS and CDR2 is YFSETQ. The CDR3 DNA reads TGCGCCAGCAGCTTGGAAGTCAGGGGGAGGGAGCAGTACTTC. This sequence encodes CASSLEVRGREQYF.

This clonotype was seen at least ten times. The chain recombines TRBV20-1 with TRBJ2-3; 10 positions agree with TRBD2. Germline values: CDR1 DFQATT, CDR2 SNEGSKA (reference sequence). V shed 4 bases, J shed 0 bases, and the junction held 19 bases outside the gene matches. This CDR3 region has 20 residues. In nucleotides, the CDR3 is TGCAGTGCTAATCCTATTTCAGCGGGGGGGCGCTTTAGTAGCACAGATACGCAGTATTTT. This codes for CSANPISAGGRFSSTDTQYF.

This clonotype came up many times. The rearrangement uses TRBV3-1 and TRBJ1-2; D unclear. In germline, CDR1 is LGHDT, CDR2 YNNKEL (reference sequence). There are 14 residues in the CDR3. Trimming took off 0 bases at V and 5 bases at J, with 10 bases between the two ends. The CDR3 sequence: CASSQDVGSYGYTF. CDR3 DNA: TGTGCCAGCAGCCAAGATGTCGGGTCTTATGGCTACACCTTC.

The sample holds many counts of this clonotype. J is TRBJ2-1 and V is TRBV28, with 9 bases matching TRBD2. CDR1 and CDR2 from the germline V gene are MDHEN and SYDVKM. The J segment lost 5 bases and the V segment lost 1 base, leaving 3 bases of the junction unmatched. This CDR3 is built from 15 residues. Here the CDR3 reads CASSLLSSGDNEQFF. CDR3 DNA sequence: TGTGCCAGCAGTTTATTGTCTAGCGGGGACAATGAGCAGTTCTTC.

This clonotype was counted ten times or more. The rearrangement joins TRBV4-3 to TRBJ1-2, with D possibly TRBD1 on 5 matching bases. The CDR3 runs 15 residues. V was cut by 0 bases and J by 7 bases, with 15 bases left in between. The germline V gene has CDR1 LGHNA and CDR2 YSLEER. CDR3 sequence reads: CASSQDLGGWRGYTF. The CDR3 DNA is TGCGCCAGCAGCCAAGATCTGGGGGGATGGCGTGGCTACACCTTC.

The chain uses TRBV3-1 and TRBJ1-3; the D is unclear. Germline V gene data show CDR1 as LGHDT and CDR2 as YNNKEL (reference sequence). The length of the CDR3 is 14 residues. V gave up 3 bases and J gave up 0 bases, with 6 bases separating them. DNA of the CDR3: TGTGCCAGCAGCCAGAGAACCTCTGGAAACACCATATATTTT. Its translation: CASSQRTSGNTIYF.

This clonotype was detected many times. The chain joins TRBV5-1 to TRBJ1-1; D is possibly TRBD1 (6 bases). CDR3 length equals 15 residues. CDR1 and CDR2 from the germline V gene are SGHRS and YFSETQ. V lost 1 base, J lost 5 bases, and 15 bases lay in between. CDR3 amino acids: CASSLSRGPGTEAFF. The CDR3 DNA reads as TGCGCCAGCAGCTTGAGTCGGGGGCCCGGGACTGAAGCTTTCTTT.

The table lists this clonotype with many counts. The genes are TRBV14 and TRBJ2-1, with no clear D. The CDR3 sequence is 9 residues long. With 8 bases removed from V and 10 bases from J, the gap between germline ends came to 6 bases. Germline lookup yields CDR1 SGHDN and CDR2 FVKESK. The CDR3 DNA reads as TGTGCCAGCTCGCGGGAGCAGTTCTTC. Its protein is CASSREQFF.

This clonotype was counted at least ten times. The rearrangement links TRBV30 to TRBJ2-7; D gene ambiguous. The V gene lost 2 bases and the J gene lost 5 bases, with 13 bases spanning the gap. Germline V lookup: CDR1 GTSNPN, CDR2 SVGIG (reference sequence). The CDR3 is 13 residues long. The CDR3 here is CAWSSLLSNEQYF. In DNA form, the CDR3 reads TGTGCCTGGAGTTCATTATTGTCTAACGAGCAGTACTTC.

The table lists this clonotype with many counts. V and J are TRBV20-1 and TRBJ1-3; D is perhaps TRBD1 (6 bases). This CDR3 contains 14 residues. The germline CDR1 and CDR2 sequences are DFQATT and SNEGSKA (reference sequence). V lost 6 bases to trimming and J lost 0 bases, with 12 bases between them. CDR3 nucleotide sequence: TGCAGTGCGAAAGACAGGAGCTCTGGAAACACCATATATTTT. Its translation is CSAKDRSSGNTIYF.

The chain links TRBV28 to TRBJ2-1; 12 bases are a match to TRBD2. The CDR3 totals 17 residues. V shed 7 bases and J 7 bases; nucleotides not matched to a gene: 14. CDR1 is MDHEN, CDR2 SYDVKM, per germline. The CDR3 DNA is TGTGCCAGCAACCCAACGGTGAGGACTAGCGGGGAGAATGAGCAGTTCTTC. Residues: CASNPTVRTSGENEQFF.

This clonotype was counted many times. V usage is TRBV27 and J usage is TRBJ2-5, with 9 nucleotides matching TRBD1. V gave up 6 bases and J gave up 5 bases; unmatched junction bases: 7. The CDR3 spans 14 residues. From germline, CDR1 is MNHEY and CDR2 SMNVEV (reference sequence). The CDR3 DNA is TGTGCCAGCAGGATACAGGGGGCGAATGAGACCCAGTACTTC. Amino acids: CASRIQGANETQYF.